This T cell receptor (beta chain) was recovered during a study of a mutant IDH1 vaccine in newly diagnosed glioma. Study background: Averaging 40.4 years of age, treated patients were about 60% male and around 40% female. Receipt of radiotherapy, temozolomide, or both preceded the study, and most received both.

The V end was cut by 5 bases, the J end by 0 bases, with 16 bases between. Germline CDR1 reads SNHLY; CDR2 reads FYNNEI. There are 16 residues in the CDR3. Time point specified: baseline, week 1 (first vaccination visit). The treatment: pre-vaccination baseline after standard-of-care therapy. Donors' newly diagnosed IDH1-mutant WHO grade 3 or 4 astrocytomas lacked nuclear ATRX. Study outcomes and limitations: It was about 93% of patients that developed vaccine-induced immune responses.

On this clone itself: Its antigen is unidentified.

TCRdb's table, derived via immunoSEQ multiplex PCR, lists solely in-frame clones and lacks some. The sample lists fewer than 85,000 clones; 80% to 90% were seen once. The TCR was taken from a man aged 25-40 years with glioma. The chain employs TRBV2 and TRBJ1-2; D is undetermined. The sequencing used PBMCs, collected from a glioma patient treated with radiotherapy, temozolomide or both. CDR3 sequence: CASSYIPVAPNYGYTF. The CDR3 DNA reads as TGTGCCAGCAGTTATATCCCAGTGGCTCCTAACTATGGCTACACCTTC.